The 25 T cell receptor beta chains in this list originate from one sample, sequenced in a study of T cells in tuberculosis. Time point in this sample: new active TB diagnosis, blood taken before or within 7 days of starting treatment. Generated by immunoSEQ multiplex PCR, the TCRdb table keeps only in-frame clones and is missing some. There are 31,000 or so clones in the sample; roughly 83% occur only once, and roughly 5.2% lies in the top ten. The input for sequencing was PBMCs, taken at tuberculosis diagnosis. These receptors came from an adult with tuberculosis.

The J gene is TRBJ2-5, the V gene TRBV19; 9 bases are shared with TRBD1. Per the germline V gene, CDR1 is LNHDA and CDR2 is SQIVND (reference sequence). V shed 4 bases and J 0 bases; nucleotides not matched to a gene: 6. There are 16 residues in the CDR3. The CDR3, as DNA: TGTGCCAGTAGTACGGGGACAGGGCTACACCAAGAGACCCAGTACTTC. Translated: CASSTGTGLHQETQYF.

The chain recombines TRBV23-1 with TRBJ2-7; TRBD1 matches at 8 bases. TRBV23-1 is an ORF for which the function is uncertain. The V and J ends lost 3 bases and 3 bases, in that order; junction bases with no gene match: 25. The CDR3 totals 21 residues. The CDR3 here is CASSHHFPGQANWGANYEQYF. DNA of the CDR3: TGCGCCAGCAGTCACCATTTTCCGGGACAGGCAAACTGGGGAGCGAACTACGAGCAGTACTTC.

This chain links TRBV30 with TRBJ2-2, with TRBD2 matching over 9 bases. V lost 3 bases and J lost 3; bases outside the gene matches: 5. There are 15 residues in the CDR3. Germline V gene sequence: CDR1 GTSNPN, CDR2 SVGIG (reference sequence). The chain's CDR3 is CAWSNSGSDTGELFF. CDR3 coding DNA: TGTGCCTGGAGCAATAGCGGGAGTGACACCGGGGAGCTGTTTTTT.

The CDR3 is CASSFQPTTNEKLFF. The CDR3 coding sequence is TGTGCCAGCAGTTTTCAACCTACAACTAATGAAAAACTGTTTTTT. The chain has TRBV28 and TRBJ1-4; D unresolved. The CDR3 sequence is 15 residues long. V was clipped by 3 bases and J by 0 bases, with 8 bases between them. CDR1 is MDHEN and CDR2 is SYDVKM in the germline V gene.

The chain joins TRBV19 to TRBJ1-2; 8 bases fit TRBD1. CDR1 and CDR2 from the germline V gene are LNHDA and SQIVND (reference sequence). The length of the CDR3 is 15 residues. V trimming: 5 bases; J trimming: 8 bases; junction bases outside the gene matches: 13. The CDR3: CASSFPQGARLGYTF. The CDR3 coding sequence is TGTGCCAGTAGTTTCCCGCAGGGGGCCCGCCTGGGCTACACCTTC.

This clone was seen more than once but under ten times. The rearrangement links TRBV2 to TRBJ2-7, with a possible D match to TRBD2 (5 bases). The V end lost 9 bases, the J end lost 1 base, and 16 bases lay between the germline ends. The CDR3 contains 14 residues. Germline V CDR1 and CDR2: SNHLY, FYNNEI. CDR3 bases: TGTGCCAGTGGAGACGGAAGGAGGTCCTACGAGCAGTACTTC. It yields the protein CASGDGRRSYEQYF.

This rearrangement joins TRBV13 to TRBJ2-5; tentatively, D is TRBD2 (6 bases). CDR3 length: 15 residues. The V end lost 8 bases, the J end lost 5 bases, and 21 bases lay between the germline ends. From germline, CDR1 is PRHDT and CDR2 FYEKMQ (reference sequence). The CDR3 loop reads CASARKNSGRETQYF. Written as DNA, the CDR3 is TGTGCCAGCGCCCGTAAAAATAGCGGCCGGGAGACCCAGTACTTC.

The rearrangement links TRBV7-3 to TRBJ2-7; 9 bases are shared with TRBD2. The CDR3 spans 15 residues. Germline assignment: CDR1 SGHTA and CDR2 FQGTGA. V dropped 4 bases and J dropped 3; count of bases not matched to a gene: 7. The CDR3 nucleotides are TGTGCCAGCAGCTCTCAAGCGGGGGGCCACTACGAGCAGTACTTC. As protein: CASSSQAGGHYEQYF.

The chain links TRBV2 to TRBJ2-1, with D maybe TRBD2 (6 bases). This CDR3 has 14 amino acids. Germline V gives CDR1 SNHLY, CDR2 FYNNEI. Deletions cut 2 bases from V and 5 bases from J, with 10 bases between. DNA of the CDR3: TGTGCCAGCAGTGAAAGGCGGGGCGACAATGAGCAGTTCTTC. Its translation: CASSERRGDNEQFF. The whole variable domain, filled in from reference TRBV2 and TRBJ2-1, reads EPEVTQTPSHQVTQMGQEVILRCVPISNHLYFYWYRQILGQKVEFLVSFYNNEISEKSEIFDDQFSVERPDGSNFTLKIRSTKLEDSAMYFCASSERRGDNEQFFGPGTRLTVL.

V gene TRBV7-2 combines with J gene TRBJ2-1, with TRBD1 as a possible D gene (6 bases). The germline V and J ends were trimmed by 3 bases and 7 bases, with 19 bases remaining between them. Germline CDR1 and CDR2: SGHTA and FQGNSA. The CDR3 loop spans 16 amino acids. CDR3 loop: CASSFRGQGIRNEQFF. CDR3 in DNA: TGTGCCAGCAGCTTTCGGGGTCAGGGGATTAGGAATGAGCAGTTCTTC.

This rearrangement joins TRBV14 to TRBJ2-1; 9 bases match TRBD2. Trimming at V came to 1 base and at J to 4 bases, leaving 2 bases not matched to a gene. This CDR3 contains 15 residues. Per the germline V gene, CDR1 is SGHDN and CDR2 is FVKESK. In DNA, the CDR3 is TGTGCCAGCAGCCAAGTAGCGGGAGTTTACAATGAGCAGTTCTTC. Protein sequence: CASSQVAGVYNEQFF.

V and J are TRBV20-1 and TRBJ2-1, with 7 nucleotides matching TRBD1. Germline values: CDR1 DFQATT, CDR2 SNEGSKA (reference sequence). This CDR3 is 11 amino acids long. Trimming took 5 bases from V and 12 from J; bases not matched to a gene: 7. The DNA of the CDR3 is TGCAGTGCTGTTACAGGGGAAATGCAGTTCTTC. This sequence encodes CSAVTGEMQFF.

CDR3 in DNA: TGTGCCAGCTCACCTTATTCGCGGAACACTGAAGCTTTCTTT. Translating it yields CASSPYSRNTEAFF. The chain recombines TRBV18 with TRBJ1-1, with no clear D. Germline values: CDR1 KGHSH, CDR2 LQKENI. V was clipped by 3 bases and J by 1 base, with 9 bases between them. This CDR3 has 14 residues.

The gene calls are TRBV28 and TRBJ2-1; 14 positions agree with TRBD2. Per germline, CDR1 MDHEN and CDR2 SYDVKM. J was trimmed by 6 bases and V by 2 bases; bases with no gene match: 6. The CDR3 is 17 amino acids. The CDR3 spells CASSLRTSGRWGNEQFF. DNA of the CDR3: TGTGCCAGCAGTTTACGGACTAGCGGGAGGTGGGGCAATGAGCAGTTCTTC.

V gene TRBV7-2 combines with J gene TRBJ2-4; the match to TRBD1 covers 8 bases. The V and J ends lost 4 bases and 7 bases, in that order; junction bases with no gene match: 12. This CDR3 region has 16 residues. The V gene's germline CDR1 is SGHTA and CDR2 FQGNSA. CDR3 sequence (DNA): TGTGCCAGCAGCTCCCGGACAGGGCGGGTGGGCAACATTCAGTACTTC. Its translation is CASSSRTGRVGNIQYF.

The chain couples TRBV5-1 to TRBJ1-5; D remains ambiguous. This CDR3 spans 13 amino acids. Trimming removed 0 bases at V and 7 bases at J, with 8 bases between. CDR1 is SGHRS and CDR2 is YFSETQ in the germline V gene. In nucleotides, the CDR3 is TGCGCCAGCAGCTTGGTAAGCGGACAGCCCCAGCATTTT. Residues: CASSLVSGQPQHF. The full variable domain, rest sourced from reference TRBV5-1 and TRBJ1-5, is KAGVTQTPRYLIKTRGQQVTLSCSPISGHRSVSWYQQTPGQGLQFLFEYFSETQRNKGNFPGRFSGRQFSNSRSEMNVSTLELGDSALYLCASSLVSGQPQHFGDGTRLSIL.

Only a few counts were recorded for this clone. The CDR3: CASSDSTGGANVLTF. The CDR3, as DNA: TGTGCCAGCAGTGACTCGACAGGGGGGGCCAACGTCCTGACTTTC. V gene TRBV6-4 combines with J gene TRBJ2-6, with 7 bases matching TRBD1. V trimming: 0 bases; J trimming: 4 bases; junction bases outside the gene matches: 0. Per the germline V gene, CDR1 is MRHNA and CDR2 is SNTAGT. The CDR3 is made up of 15 amino acids.

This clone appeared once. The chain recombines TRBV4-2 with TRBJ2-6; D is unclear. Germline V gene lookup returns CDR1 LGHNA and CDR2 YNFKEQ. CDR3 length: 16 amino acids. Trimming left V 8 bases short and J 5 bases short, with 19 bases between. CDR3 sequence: CASGFSTQSRANVLTF. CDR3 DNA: TGTGCCAGCGGTTTTTCCACACAAAGTCGGGCCAACGTCCTGACTTTC.

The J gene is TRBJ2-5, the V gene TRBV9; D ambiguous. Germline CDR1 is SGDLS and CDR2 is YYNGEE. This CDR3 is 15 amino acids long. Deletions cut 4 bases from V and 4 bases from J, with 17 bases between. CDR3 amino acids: CASSPPLSRGETQYF. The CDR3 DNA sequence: TGTGCCAGCAGCCCCCCGTTGTCTAGAGGAGAGACCCAGTACTTC.

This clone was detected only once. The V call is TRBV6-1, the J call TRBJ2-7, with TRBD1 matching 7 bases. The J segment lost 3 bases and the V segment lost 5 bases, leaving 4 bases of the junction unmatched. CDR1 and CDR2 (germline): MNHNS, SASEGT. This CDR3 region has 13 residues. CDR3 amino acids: CASSWGQSYEQYF. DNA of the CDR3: TGTGCCAGCAGTTGGGGACAGAGCTACGAGCAGTACTTC.

Written as DNA, the CDR3 is TGTGCCAGCAAAGGACGGGGGGATTCCTACGAGCAGTACTTC. It codes for CASKGRGDSYEQYF. V gene TRBV6-1 combines with J gene TRBJ2-7; TRBD2 aligns across 7 bases. The CDR3 runs to 14 residues. Germline V gene data show CDR1 as MNHNS and CDR2 as SASEGT. V shed 7 bases, J shed 1 base, and the junction held 7 bases outside the gene matches.

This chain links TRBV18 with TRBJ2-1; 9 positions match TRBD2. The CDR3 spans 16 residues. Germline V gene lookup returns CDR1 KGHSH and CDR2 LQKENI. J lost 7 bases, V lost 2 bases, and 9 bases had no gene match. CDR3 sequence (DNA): TGTGCCAGCTCACCAACTTCAGCGGGAGGCATAAATGAGCAGTTCTTC. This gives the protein CASSPTSAGGINEQFF. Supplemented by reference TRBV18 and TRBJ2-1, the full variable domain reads NAGVMQNPRHLVRRRGQEARLRCSPMKGHSHVYWYRQLPEEGLKFMVYLQKENIIDESGMPKERFSAEFPKEGPSILRIQQVVRGDSAAYFCASSPTSAGGINEQFFGPGTRLTVL.

The CDR3 sequence is CASSLRETEEQYF. CDR3 DNA: TGTGCCAGCAGCTTAAGGGAGACGGAAGAGCAGTACTTC. The genes are TRBV7-3 and TRBJ2-7; D might be TRBD2 (5 bases). Germline CDR1 and CDR2: SGHTA and FQGTGA. CDR3 length: 13 amino acids. Trimming removed 1 base from V and 7 bases from J, with 11 bases in between.

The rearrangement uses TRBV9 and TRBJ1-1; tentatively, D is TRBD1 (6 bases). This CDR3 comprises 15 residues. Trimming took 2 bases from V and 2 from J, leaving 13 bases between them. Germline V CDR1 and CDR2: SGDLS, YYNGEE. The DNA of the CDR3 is TGTGCCAGCAGCGTCTTGGACAGTTCAAACACTGAAGCTTTCTTT. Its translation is CASSVLDSSNTEAFF.

The CDR3 spells CASSQEGGGWQPQHF. The CDR3 DNA reads as TGCGCCAGCAGCCAAGAGGGCGGGGGCTGGCAGCCCCAGCATTTT. This chain connects TRBV4-1 to TRBJ1-5; D possibly corresponds to TRBD1 (6 bases). The CDR3 runs to 15 residues. The germline V gene has CDR1 MGHRA and CDR2 YSYEKL. V was cut by 0 bases and J by 7 bases, with 13 bases left in between.